This T cell receptor (beta chain) came from a study of molecular identifiers for immune sequencing clone quantification. CDR3 size: 14 residues. Germline V gives CDR1 MNHNS, CDR2 SASEGT. The study's findings and limits: Highly expanded clone sizes could be underestimated by identical TCR molecules sharing a barcode. For effector cells, clones above 20 RNA copies held over 98% of molecules; for naive cells, under 1%. Jurkat TCR RNA that was spiked in from one cell was reportedly detectable among one million naive cells.

This clonotype occurred once. Its matching antigen is unknown. A read error may account for a junction end that differs from germline. Bulk TCR library preparation followed previously described methods with listed TCR primers. TCRdb itself ran the PCR reads through MiXCR, one entry per CDR3 protein. Seen here are more than 450,000 distinct CDR3 sequences, approximately 25% observed once, and the top ten hold approximately 0.8%. The clonotype originates from a human donor in good health. Some libraries in this study had Jurkat cell RNA spiked in. Material for sequencing was naive CD8+ T cells from blood, with Jurkat cell RNA spiked in. Subset indicated: FACS-sorted CD8+CD4-CCR7+CD45RA+ naive T cells. The chain recombines TRBV6-1 with TRBJ1-1; tentatively, D is TRBD1 (6 bases). CDR3 amino acids: CARSPGARGTEAFF. Written as DNA, the CDR3 is TGTGCCCGCAGTCCCGGGGCCAGGGGCACTGAAGCTTTCTTT.